This T cell receptor (beta chain) was documented in a study of blood T cell repertoires in COVID-19. The overall study: The origin of the acute and convalescent COVID-19 samples was the United States, Italy and Spain. T cells, B-cell-depleted T cells, or PBMCs provided the cDNA or gDNA that served as material.

This clone was recorded at least ten times. Measured with immunoSEQ multiplex PCR; TCRdb has only the in-frame clones, and not every one. The table lists about 110,000 clones, 87% of them singletons. The CDR3 loop spans 15 amino acids. Per the germline V gene, CDR1 is LGHNA and CDR2 is YNFKEQ. V dropped 4 bases and J dropped 8 bases, with 18 bases sitting between them. Sequencing was done on a sample of peripheral blood. This rearrangement joins TRBV4-2 to TRBJ1-5; D is undetermined. This receptor was identified in a human donor in a cohort sampled during active COVID-19. CDR3 in amino acids: CASSPLGALREPQHF. CDR3 sequence (DNA): TGTGCCAGCAGCCCCCTAGGTGCCTTGAGGGAGCCCCAGCATTTT.